What follows are 32 T cell receptor beta chains derived from one specimen sequenced in a study of radiotherapy plus CTLA-4 blockade in lung cancer. The table came from immunoSEQ multiplex PCR; TCRdb's copy has only in-frame clones and leaves some out. The sample lists tens of thousands of clones, more than 70% occurring once. Sequencing used peripheral blood, obtained from a patient treated with radiotherapy plus ipilimumab. The source is a human donor with non-small cell lung cancer who had a complete response to radiotherapy plus ipilimumab.

The chain links TRBV19 to TRBJ2-1, with D possibly matching TRBD1 (6 bases). Germline V CDR1 and CDR2: LNHDA, SQIVND (reference sequence). The length of the CDR3 is 14 residues. Trimming took off 4 bases at V and 10 bases at J, with 17 bases between the two ends. CDR3: CASSSLWGRGEQFF. The CDR3, as DNA: TGTGCCAGTAGTAGTCTCTGGGGGCGCGGGGAGCAGTTCTTC. The variable domain in full, completed from reference TRBV19 and TRBJ2-1, reads DGGITQSPKYLFRKEGQNVTLSCEQNLNHDAMYWYRQDPGQGLRLIYYSQIVNDFQKGDIAEGYSVSREKKESFPLTVTSAQKNPTAFYLCASSSLWGRGEQFFGPGTRLTVL.

A single count supports this clone. The chain combines TRBV6-1 with TRBJ2-5, with a weak D call TRBD1 (6 bases). This CDR3 contains 15 residues. The V and J ends lost 2 bases and 1 base respectively, with 11 bases between them. The germline V gene encodes CDR1 MNHNS and CDR2 SASEGT. The CDR3 coding sequence is TGTGCCAGCAGTGAATATGGGACACTCCAAGAGACCCAGTACTTC. Protein product: CASSEYGTLQETQYF.

V usage is TRBV5-6 and J usage is TRBJ2-5; 8 bases map to TRBD1. Trimming at V came to 4 bases and at J to 5 bases, leaving 10 bases not matched to a gene. Germline V lookup: CDR1 SGHDT, CDR2 YYEEEE. The CDR3 totals 15 residues. The CDR3: CASSTRDRGYETQYF. CDR3 coding DNA: TGTGCCAGCAGCACCCGTGACAGGGGATACGAGACCCAGTACTTC.

This clone was seen just once. This sequence joins TRBV7-8 and TRBJ2-3; TRBD1 matches 7 bases. Trimming took 5 bases from V and 0 from J; bases not matched to a gene: 8. In germline, CDR1 is SGHVS, CDR2 FQNEAQ. CDR3 length: 16 amino acids. The CDR3 protein is CASSPRTGASTDTQYF. The CDR3 DNA reads TGTGCCAGCAGCCCGCGGACAGGAGCAAGCACAGATACGCAGTATTTT.

The V call is TRBV7-6, the J call TRBJ2-3; tentatively, D is TRBD2 (6 bases). The CDR3 loop spans 15 amino acids. Trimming took 3 bases from V and 1 from J, leaving 11 bases between them. Germline V gene data show CDR1 as SGHVS and CDR2 as FNYEAQ. The CDR3 loop reads CASSFGGMGTDTQYF. In nucleotides, the CDR3 is TGTGCCAGCAGCTTCGGCGGGATGGGCACAGATACGCAGTATTTT.

The chain combines TRBV19 with TRBJ1-2, with 9 nucleotides matching TRBD1. The J segment lost 6 bases and the V segment lost 7 bases, leaving 6 bases of the junction unmatched. From germline, CDR1 is LNHDA and CDR2 SQIVND (reference sequence). This CDR3 is built from 13 residues. For the CDR3, the DNA is TGTGCCAGTAACTCGGACAGGGGACATGGCTACACCTTC. Its translation: CASNSDRGHGYTF.

This chain joins TRBV2 and TRBJ1-3; tentatively, D is TRBD1 (5 bases). Trimming cost V 6 bases and J 0 bases, with 12 bases left between them. Germline-derived CDR1 and CDR2 are SNHLY and FYNNEI. The CDR3 runs to 15 residues. The CDR3 DNA sequence: TGTGCCAGCAGGGATGACAGTCTCTCTGGAAACACCATATATTTT. It is translated as CASRDDSLSGNTIYF.

The chain employs TRBV27 and TRBJ1-4; TRBD1 agrees at 9 bases. Per the germline V gene, CDR1 is MNHEY and CDR2 is SMNVEV (reference sequence). The CDR3 is 17 residues long. V lost 7 bases, J lost 4 bases, and 13 bases stayed unmatched. The DNA of the CDR3 is TGTGCCAGCATGATCTCCGGGACAGGGTCCGGTAATGAAAAACTGTTTTTT. The encoded protein is CASMISGTGSGNEKLFF.

This chain joins TRBV2 and TRBJ1-6; a weak D match, TRBD1 (5 bases). Germline V gene sequence: CDR1 SNHLY, CDR2 FYNNEI. The CDR3 loop spans 16 amino acids. Trimming pared 5 bases from V and 6 bases from J, leaving 17 bases between. CDR3 loop: CASSSMGGGSNSPLHF. CDR3 bases: TGTGCCAGCAGTTCGATGGGGGGGGGTAGTAATTCACCCCTCCACTTT.

The rearrangement joins TRBV7-2 to TRBJ1-1; D unclear. V gave up 1 base and J gave up 2 bases, with 11 bases separating them. Germline V gives CDR1 SGHTA, CDR2 FQGNSA. The CDR3 covers 15 residues. The CDR3 region has the DNA TGTGCCAGCAGCTTAGGGCCAGGTCTTAACACTGAAGCTTTCTTT. Protein product: CASSLGPGLNTEAFF. Looking up the rest from reference TRBV7-2 and TRBJ1-1 gives the full variable domain: GAGVSQSPSNKVTEKGKDVELRCDPISGHTALYWYRQSLGQGLEFLIYFQGNSAPDKSGLPSDRFSAERTGGSVSTLTIQRTQQEDSAVYLCASSLGPGLNTEAFFGQGTRLTVV.

This clone was seen only a few times. The V and J genes are TRBV5-1 and TRBJ2-3; possible D gene TRBD1, 6 bases. This CDR3 spans 16 amino acids. The V end lost 4 bases, the J end lost 1 base, and 16 bases lay between the germline ends. Germline CDR1 and CDR2: SGHRS and YFSETQ. CDR3 sequence (DNA): TGCGCCAGCAGCCCCGCCGGGACAACGCGCACAGATACGCAGTATTTT. It is translated as CASSPAGTTRTDTQYF.

This clone appeared a few times. The chain is built from TRBV11-2 and TRBJ1-4; D call uncertain. Germline V CDR1 and CDR2: SGHAT, FQNNGV. The germline V and J ends were trimmed by 1 base and 8 bases, with 17 bases remaining between them. This CDR3 has 16 amino acids. The CDR3 sequence: CASSLGFSGIREKLFF. CDR3 nucleotide sequence: TGTGCCAGCAGCTTAGGTTTTTCGGGAATTCGGGAAAAACTGTTTTTT. The variable domain in full, completed from reference TRBV11-2 and TRBJ1-4, reads EAGVAQSPRYKIIEKRQSVAFWCNPISGHATLYWYQQILGQGPKLLIQFQNNGVVDDSQLPKDRFSAERLKGVDSTLKIQPAKLEDSAVYLCASSLGFSGIREKLFFGSGTQLSVL.

J is TRBJ2-7 and V is TRBV6-1, with 7 bases aligning to TRBD1. Germline V gene data show CDR1 as MNHNS and CDR2 as SASEGT. V lost 7 bases and J lost 2; bases outside the gene matches: 11. This CDR3 comprises 15 residues. The CDR3 bases are TGTGCCAGCAAGGCTGTCGACCAGGGGGCCTACGAGCAGTACTTC. It yields the protein CASKAVDQGAYEQYF.

V gene TRBV2 combines with J gene TRBJ2-2; 9 positions match TRBD1. Germline V gene sequence: CDR1 SNHLY, CDR2 FYNNEI. Unmatched junction bases numbered 9, after V lost 5 bases and J lost 5 bases. This CDR3 contains 16 residues. The CDR3: CASSPKTGGSTGELFF. In nucleotides, the CDR3 is TGTGCCAGCAGTCCCAAGACAGGGGGTAGTACCGGGGAGCTGTTTTTT.

This clone was counted a single time. The chain recombines TRBV5-6 with TRBJ1-3; D possibly corresponds to TRBD1 (6 bases). Trimming removed 3 bases from V and 2 bases from J, with 12 bases in between. The germline V gene encodes CDR1 SGHDT and CDR2 YYEEEE. The CDR3 is 15 amino acids. CDR3 nucleotides: TGTGCCAGCAGCTGGACAGTCCATACTGGAAACACCATATATTTT. Translated: CASSWTVHTGNTIYF.

CDR3: CASSTGTSKVGYTF. CDR3 DNA: TGTGCCAGTAGTACGGGGACATCAAAAGTCGGCTACACCTTC. The chain recombines TRBV19 with TRBJ1-2; possible D gene TRBD1, 6 bases. The CDR3 consists of 14 residues. The V gene lost 4 bases and the J gene lost 8 bases, with 17 bases spanning the gap. Germline values: CDR1 LNHDA, CDR2 SQIVND (reference sequence).

On this clone itself: The identical CDR3 is also encoded by other nucleotide sequences in the sample. The rearrangement uses TRBV28 and TRBJ2-7, with TRBD1 identical over 11 bases. V shed 4 bases and J 4 bases; nucleotides not matched to a gene: 6. The CDR3 runs 15 residues. Germline assignment: CDR1 MDHEN and CDR2 SYDVKM. For the CDR3, the DNA is TGTGCCAGCAGTTCGTCCGGGACAGGGGGATACGAGCAGTACTTC. Amino acid sequence: CASSSSGTGGYEQYF. Complete variable domain (other parts from reference TRBV28 and TRBJ2-7): DVKVTQSSRYLVKRTGEKVFLECVQDMDHENMFWYRQDPGLGLRLIYFSYDVKMKEKGDIPEGYSVSREKKERFSLILESASTNQTSMYLCASSSSGTGGYEQYFGPGTRLTVT.

The V gene is TRBV29-1, the J gene TRBJ1-2, with a weak D call TRBD1 (5 bases). CDR1 is SQVTM, CDR2 ANQGSEA, per germline. The V end lost 5 bases, the J end lost 2 bases, and 12 bases lay between the germline ends. The CDR3 totals 13 residues. The CDR3 loop reads CSVRDWVNYGYTF. The CDR3 DNA reads as TGCAGCGTTCGGGACTGGGTAAACTATGGCTACACCTTC.

The V gene is TRBV18, the J gene TRBJ2-3, with D perhaps TRBD2 (6 bases). V lost 5 bases to trimming and J lost 6 bases, with 9 bases between them. From germline, CDR1 is KGHSH and CDR2 LQKENI. CDR3 size: 12 residues. DNA for the CDR3: TGTGCCAGCTCATCTCGGGGGGATACGCAGTATTTT. It translates to CASSSRGDTQYF.

J is TRBJ2-2 and V is TRBV6-1, with 7 bases lining up with TRBD1. Germline CDR1 and CDR2: MNHNS and SASEGT. V shed 9 bases and J 6 bases; nucleotides not matched to a gene: 13. CDR3 length: 15 amino acids. The CDR3 region is CASSHSTGQAGELFF. CDR3 DNA sequence: TGTGCCAGTAGCCACTCGACAGGGCAAGCCGGGGAGCTGTTTTTT.

This clone was counted only a few times. The chain couples TRBV5-4 to TRBJ1-4; 7 nucleotides match TRBD1. CDR1 and CDR2 from the germline V gene are SGHNT and YYREEE (reference sequence). V gave up 0 bases and J gave up 7 bases; unmatched junction bases: 6. The CDR3 consists of 15 residues. DNA for the CDR3: TGTGCCAGCAGCTTGGGACAGGGAAGTCCTGAAAAACTGTTTTTT. Residues: CASSLGQGSPEKLFF.

The chain carries TRBV28 and TRBJ2-3; D perhaps matches TRBD2 (6 bases). This CDR3 is built from 13 residues. Per germline, CDR1 MDHEN and CDR2 SYDVKM. V was clipped by 8 bases and J by 2 bases, with 11 bases between them. The CDR3 region has the DNA TGTGCCAGCGGGAGGCACCTCACAGATACGCAGTATTTT. Its translation is CASGRHLTDTQYF. Filled out from reference TRBV28 and TRBJ2-3, the complete variable domain reads DVKVTQSSRYLVKRTGEKVFLECVQDMDHENMFWYRQDPGLGLRLIYFSYDVKMKEKGDIPEGYSVSREKKERFSLILESASTNQTSMYLCASGRHLTDTQYFGPGTRLTVL.

CDR3 nucleotides: TGCAGTGGGCACAGGGGCGGTAATGAAAAACTGTTTTTT. This sequence encodes CSGHRGGNEKLFF. J is TRBJ1-4 and V is TRBV29-1, with 7 bases identical to TRBD1. In germline, CDR1 is SQVTM, CDR2 ANQGSEA. This CDR3 has 13 residues.

V usage is TRBV7-6 and J usage is TRBJ2-2; no clear D. The germline V gene has CDR1 SGHVS and CDR2 FNYEAQ. The ends were cut back, 0 bases at V and 4 bases at J, with 12 bases in the middle. The CDR3 runs 16 residues. The CDR3 region is CASSLAGRIGTGELFF. DNA of the CDR3: TGTGCCAGCAGCTTAGCGGGCCGGATAGGCACCGGGGAGCTGTTTTTT.

The chain is built from TRBV4-1 and TRBJ2-7, with D tentatively TRBD1 (6 bases). The CDR3 loop spans 14 amino acids. The germline CDR1 and CDR2 sequences are MGHRA and YSYEKL. Trimming took off 4 bases at V and 2 bases at J, with 12 bases between the two ends. CDR3 loop: CASSPRQATYEQYF. CDR3 DNA: TGCGCCAGCAGCCCCCGACAGGCGACCTACGAGCAGTACTTC.

This clone was recorded only once. The chain carries TRBV6-1 and TRBJ1-2, with D perhaps TRBD1 (6 bases). The CDR3 contains 13 residues. The V end was cut by 6 bases, the J end by 4 bases, with 12 bases between. Germline V gene data show CDR1 as MNHNS and CDR2 as SASEGT. Here the CDR3 reads CASRLTGSYGYTF. The CDR3 region has the DNA TGTGCCAGCAGATTAACAGGGAGCTATGGCTACACCTTC.

This chain links TRBV12-2 with TRBJ1-4; the table's D call, TRBD1, was not checked against the DNA. TRBV12-2 is a documented pseudogene. The CDR3 runs 18 residues. The CDR3 sequence is CASRLAPASHRGREKLFF. The DNA for the CDR3 is TGTGCAAGTCGCTTAGCCCCCGCATCGCACAGGGGGAGGGAAAAACTGTTTTTT.

The table lists this clone with a count of one. The DNA for the CDR3 is TGTGCCAGCAGGGGTAGCGGGAGGGCGGCAGATACGCAGTATTTT. Its translation is CASRGSGRAADTQYF. The J gene is TRBJ2-3, the V gene TRBV6-6, with 11 nucleotides matching TRBD2. CDR1 is MNHNY, CDR2 SVGAGI, per germline (reference sequence). J lost 4 bases, V lost 6 bases, and 6 bases had no gene match. CDR3 length: 15 residues.

The chain is built from TRBV19 and TRBJ1-6, with TRBD1 matching over 8 bases. J lost 6 bases, V lost 8 bases, and 9 bases had no gene match. There are 15 residues in the CDR3. The germline V gene encodes CDR1 LNHDA and CDR2 SQIVND (reference sequence). Here the CDR3 DNA reads TGTGCCAGTCGAACGGACAGGGCGCTTAATTCACCCCTCCACTTT. This encodes CASRTDRALNSPLHF.

V and J are TRBV10-3 and TRBJ2-7; 7 bases line up with TRBD1. With 4 bases clipped from V and 6 bases from J, the junction kept 6 bases outside the gene matches. CDR1 is ENHRY and CDR2 is SYGVKD in the germline V gene. The CDR3 extends over 13 amino acids. CDR3 bases: TGTGCCATCAGTGGGACAGGATTGGGCGAGCAGTACTTC. It encodes CAISGTGLGEQYF.

This chain joins TRBV15 and TRBJ1-5, with D perhaps TRBD1 (6 bases). The CDR3 length is 13 residues. The V and J ends lost 4 bases and 5 bases respectively, with 9 bases between them. Germline CDR1 and CDR2: LNHNV and YYDKDF (reference sequence). DNA of the CDR3: TGTGCCACCAGCACCAACAGGGATCAGCCCCAGCATTTT. Residues: CATSTNRDQPQHF.

CDR3 nucleotide sequence: TGTGCCTGGAAAAGACTAGCGGTCGCCTACAATGAGCAGTTCTTC. Translation gives CAWKRLAVAYNEQFF. The chain links TRBV30 to TRBJ2-1; TRBD2 agrees at 9 bases. The CDR3 totals 15 residues. Trimming cost V 4 bases and J 2 bases; bases outside gene matches: 6. Germline assignment: CDR1 GTSNPN and CDR2 SVGIG (reference sequence).